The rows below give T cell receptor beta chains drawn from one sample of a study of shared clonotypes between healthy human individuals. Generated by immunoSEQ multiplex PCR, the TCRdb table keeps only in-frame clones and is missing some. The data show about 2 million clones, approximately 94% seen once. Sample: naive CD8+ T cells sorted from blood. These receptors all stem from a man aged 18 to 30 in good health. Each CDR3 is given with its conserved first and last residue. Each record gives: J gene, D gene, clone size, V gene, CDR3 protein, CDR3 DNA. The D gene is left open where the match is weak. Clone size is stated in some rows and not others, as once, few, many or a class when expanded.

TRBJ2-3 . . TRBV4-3 CASSQEVAGTSTDTQYF TGCGCCAGCAGCCAAGAAGTGGCAGGTACTAGCACAGATACGCAGTATTTT
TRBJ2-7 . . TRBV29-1 CSVVLSSNSYEQYF TGCAGCGTTGTTCTATCCTCTAACTCCTACGAGCAGTACTTC
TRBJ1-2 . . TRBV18 CASSRDTDYGYTF TGTGCCAGCTCACGGGACACAGACTATGGCTACACCTTC
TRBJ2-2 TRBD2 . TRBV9 CASSVALREGTGELFF TGTGCCAGCAGCGTAGCTCTGAGGGAGGGCACCGGGGAGCTGTTTTTT
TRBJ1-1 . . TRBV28 CASSLDTEAFF TGTGCCAGCAGCCTAGACACTGAAGCTTTCTTT
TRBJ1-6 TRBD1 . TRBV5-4 CASSPDRGASPLHF TGTGCCAGCAGCCCCGACAGGGGAGCCTCACCCCTCCACTTT
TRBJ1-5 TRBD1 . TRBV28 CASSPPPGQDSNQPQHF TGTGCCAGCAGTCCTCCCCCGGGACAGGATAGCAATCAGCCCCAGCATTTT
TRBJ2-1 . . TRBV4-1 CASSQPPRGTDFFYNEQFF TGCGCCAGCAGCCAACCACCGAGAGGAACAGACTTTTTCTACAATGAGCAGTTCTTC
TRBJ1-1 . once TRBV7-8 CASSAQSWNEAFF TGTGCCAGCAGCGCTCAGTCCTGGAATGAAGCTTTCTTT
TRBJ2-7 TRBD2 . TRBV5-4 CASSFSSGYEQYF TGTGCCAGCAGCTTTTCTAGCGGCTACGAGCAGTACTTC
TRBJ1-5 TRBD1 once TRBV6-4 CASSDSQGGQGNCNQPQHF TGTGCCAGCAGTGACTCTCAAGGGGGACAGGGTAATTGCAATCAGCCCCAGCATTTT
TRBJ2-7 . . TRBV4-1 CASSQVKGPYEQYF TGCGCCAGCAGCCAAGTGAAGGGACCCTACGAGCAGTACTTC
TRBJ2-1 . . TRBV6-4 CASSGDEGHKFF TGTGCCAGCAGTGGGGACGAAGGGCACAAGTTCTTC
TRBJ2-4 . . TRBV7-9 CASSFMTGENIQYF TGTGCCAGCAGCTTCATGACAGGCGAAAACATTCAGTACTTC
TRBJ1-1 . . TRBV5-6 CASSLDGDSEAFF TGTGCCAGCAGCTTGGACGGAGACAGCGAAGCTTTCTTT
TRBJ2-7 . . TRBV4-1 CASSPRGGYEQYF TGCGCCAGCAGCCCTCGAGGGGGCTACGAGCAGTACTTC
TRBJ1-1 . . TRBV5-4 CASSLDPSVRTKNTEAFF .
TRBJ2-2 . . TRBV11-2 CASSPRVTGELFF TGTGCCAGCAGCCCGCGGGTCACCGGGGAGCTGTTTTTT
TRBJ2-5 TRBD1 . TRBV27 CASLTWGQGYQETQYF TGTGCCAGCCTTACATGGGGACAGGGATACCAAGAGACCCAGTACTTC
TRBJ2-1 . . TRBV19 CASSMAREANEQFF TGTGCCAGTAGTATGGCCAGGGAGGCCAATGAGCAGTTCTTC
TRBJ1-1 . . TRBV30 CAWSVGRLNEAFF TGTGCCTGGAGTGTTGGCAGACTAAATGAAGCTTTCTTT
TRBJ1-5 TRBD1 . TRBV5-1 CASSLEGGGVQPQHF TGCGCCAGCAGCTTGGAAGGGGGCGGGGTTCAGCCCCAGCATTTT
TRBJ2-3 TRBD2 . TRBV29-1 CSVEAGGYTDTQYF TGCAGCGTGGAAGCGGGAGGGTACACAGATACGCAGTATTTT
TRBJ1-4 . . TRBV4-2 CASSQAEGDNEKLFF TGTGCCAGCAGCCAAGCGGAGGGTGACAATGAAAAACTGTTTTTT
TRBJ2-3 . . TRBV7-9 CASSLAQGGYTDTQYF TGTGCCAGCAGCTTAGCCCAGGGTGGATACACAGATACGCAGTATTTT
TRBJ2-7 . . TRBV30 CAWTPDSRGYEQYF TGTGCCTGGACCCCCGACAGCAGAGGCTACGAGCAGTACTTC
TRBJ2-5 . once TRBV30 CAWSVYDRPAQETQYF TGTGCCTGGAGTGTATATGACAGGCCAGCCCAAGAGACCCAGTACTTC
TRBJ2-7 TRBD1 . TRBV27 CASSSPGQGSYEQYF TGTGCCAGCAGTTCCCCCGGACAGGGTAGCTACGAGCAGTACTTC
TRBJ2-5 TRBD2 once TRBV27 CASSPGTSGIRWMSGETQYF TGTGCCAGCAGTCCGGGGACTAGCGGGATCAGGTGGATGTCCGGGGAGACCCAGTACTTC
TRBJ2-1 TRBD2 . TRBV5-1 CASSPWAGGVDEQFF TGCGCCAGCAGCCCGTGGGCGGGAGGAGTCGATGAGCAGTTCTTC
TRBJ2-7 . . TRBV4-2 CASSLAYEQYF TGTGCCAGCAGCCTCGCCTACGAGCAGTACTTC
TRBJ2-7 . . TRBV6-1 CASSEAPGKGYEQYF TGTGCCAGCAGTGAAGCGCCCGGTAAGGGCTACGAGCAGTACTTC
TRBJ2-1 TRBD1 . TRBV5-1 CASSRLAGQGTYNEQFF TGCGCCAGCAGCCGGTTAGCGGGACAGGGGACCTACAATGAGCAGTTCTTC
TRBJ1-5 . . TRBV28 CASSWDHSNQPQHF TGTGCCAGCAGTTGGGACCATTCCAATCAGCCCCAGCATTTT
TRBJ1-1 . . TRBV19 CTSDWGSGTEAFF TGTACCAGCGACTGGGGCTCTGGCACTGAAGCTTTCTTT
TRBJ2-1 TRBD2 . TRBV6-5 CASSYYEGLANNEQFF TGTGCCAGCAGTTACTATGAAGGACTAGCCAACAATGAGCAGTTCTTC
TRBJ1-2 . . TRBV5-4 CASNQGNYGYTF TGTGCCAGCAACCAGGGGAACTATGGCTACACCTTC
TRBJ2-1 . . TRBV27 CASSPGAVPYNEQFF TGTGCCAGCAGCCCCGGAGCGGTACCCTACAATGAGCAGTTCTTC
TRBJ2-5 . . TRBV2 CASRELASQETQYF TGTGCCAGCAGGGAACTAGCTAGCCAAGAGACCCAGTACTTC
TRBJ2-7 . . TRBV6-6 CASSWSEGHYEQYF TGTGCCAGCAGTTGGTCGGAGGGGCACTACGAGCAGTACTTC
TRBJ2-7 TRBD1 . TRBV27 CASSLYWTGGEQYF TGTGCCAGCAGTTTATACTGGACAGGGGGAGAGCAGTACTTC
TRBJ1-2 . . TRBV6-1 CASSEGTAYGYTF TGTGCCAGCAGTGAAGGGACAGCCTATGGCTACACCTTC
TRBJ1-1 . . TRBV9 CASSVEQANTEAFF TGTGCCAGCAGCGTAGAACAGGCGAACACTGAAGCTTTCTTT
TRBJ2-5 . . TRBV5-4 CASSLDRDTTQETQYF TGTGCCAGCAGCTTGGACCGGGACACGACGCAAGAGACCCAGTACTTC
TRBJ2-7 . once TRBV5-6 CASSQGSSYEQYF TGTGCCAGCAGCCAGGGGAGTTCCTACGAGCAGTACTTC
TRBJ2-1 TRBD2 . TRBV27 CASSSLTSGRAGEQFF TGTGCCAGCAGCTCATTGACTAGCGGGAGGGCCGGTGAGCAGTTCTTC
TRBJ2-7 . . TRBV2 CASLGSSYEQYF TGTGCCAGCCTCGGGAGCTCCTACGAGCAGTACTTC
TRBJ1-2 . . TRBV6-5 CASSYSKGGLLDGYTF TGTGCCAGCAGTTACTCGAAGGGGGGCTTACTTGATGGCTACACCTTC
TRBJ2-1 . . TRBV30 CAWSVVVRGDEQFF TGTGCCTGGAGTGTGGTAGTCAGGGGTGATGAGCAGTTCTTC
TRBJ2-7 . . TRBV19 CASSTGETYEQYF TGTGCCAGTAGTACAGGGGAAACCTACGAGCAGTACTTC
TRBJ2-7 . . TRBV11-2 CASSNEAGEQYF TGTGCCAGCAGCAACGAAGCGGGCGAGCAGTACTTC
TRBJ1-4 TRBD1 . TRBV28 CASKLEGAGEKLFF TGTGCCAGCAAGCTCGAGGGGGCGGGAGAAAAACTGTTTTTT
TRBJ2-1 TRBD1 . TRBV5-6 CASSLAPSDRGYNEQFF TGTGCCAGCAGCTTGGCACCGTCGGACAGGGGCTACAATGAGCAGTTCTTC